Each of the 12 T cell receptor beta chains below was sequenced from the same sample in a study of graft-versus-host responses after intestinal transplantation. Sequencing was performed with immunoSEQ multiplex PCR; in TCRdb, only in-frame clones are kept and a portion is missing. Among some 8,000 clones listed, approximately 90% were seen once. The source was PBMCs, collected just over 30 days after intestinal transplant. The receptors here all came from a human patient who received an intestinal transplant, so some T cells may come from the graft donor.

V gene TRBV6-1 combines with J gene TRBJ1-2; TRBD1 matches 7 bases. This CDR3 has 11 residues. With 9 bases clipped from V and 8 bases from J, the junction kept 6 bases outside the gene matches. The germline V gene encodes CDR1 MNHNS and CDR2 SASEGT. CDR3 DNA sequence: TGTGCCAGTCCCGGGACAGTAGGCTACACCTTC. Its translation: CASPGTVGYTF.

The chain has TRBV9 and TRBJ2-2; D may be TRBD1 (5 bases). There are 14 residues in the CDR3. Trimming removed 3 bases from V and 1 base from J, with 7 bases in between. Germline V CDR1 and CDR2: SGDLS, YYNGEE. The CDR3 DNA follows: TGTGCCAGCAGCGCCGGACAGAACACCGGGGAGCTGTTTTTT. This encodes CASSAGQNTGELFF.

The gene calls are TRBV27 and TRBJ2-7; 8 bases align to TRBD2. The CDR3 sequence is 14 residues long. Germline CDR1 MNHEY, CDR2 SMNVEV (reference sequence). With 2 bases clipped from V and 7 bases from J, the junction kept 7 bases outside the gene matches. CDR3 bases: TGTGCCAGCAGTTTAGGCCCGGGACTAGGGGAGCAGTACTTC. It codes for CASSLGPGLGEQYF.

This chain connects TRBV9 to TRBJ2-7, with TRBD2 matching over 7 bases. The germline V gene has CDR1 SGDLS and CDR2 YYNGEE. This CDR3 has 15 amino acids. V shed 4 bases, J shed 3 bases, and the junction held 10 bases outside the gene matches. CDR3 nucleotides: TGTGCCAGCAGCTTTCAAAGCGGGACCATCTACGAGCAGTACTTC. Its protein is CASSFQSGTIYEQYF.

The CDR3 DNA sequence: TGTGCCAGCAGCGTAGATTTGGGGAGCGGAACCTACGAGCAGTACTTC. Its translation is CASSVDLGSGTYEQYF. The V call is TRBV9, the J call TRBJ2-7; D possibly corresponds to TRBD2 (5 bases). CDR1 is SGDLS and CDR2 is YYNGEE in the germline V gene. CDR3 size: 16 residues. V lost 0 bases and J lost 2, with 15 bases in between.

This sequence joins TRBV29-1 and TRBJ2-1; D is unclear. The ends were cut back, 4 bases at V and 7 bases at J, with 14 bases in the middle. Germline V gives CDR1 SQVTM, CDR2 ANQGSEA. The CDR3 contains 13 residues. CDR3 in amino acids: CSVGVFLENEQFF. The CDR3 coding sequence is TGCAGCGTTGGGGTCTTTCTGGAGAATGAGCAGTTCTTC.

The genes are TRBV5-1 and TRBJ1-1; D perhaps matches TRBD1 (5 bases). V gave up 4 bases and J gave up 7 bases, with 14 bases separating them. Germline CDR1 SGHRS, CDR2 YFSETQ. This CDR3 region has 13 residues. The CDR3 reads CASSPEGQGEAFF. CDR3 nucleotides: TGCGCCAGCAGCCCGGAGGGGCAGGGTGAAGCTTTCTTT.

The chain combines TRBV6-1 with TRBJ2-7; 7 bases are a match to TRBD1. V lost 10 bases, J lost 2 bases, and 2 bases stayed unmatched. The CDR3 is 11 amino acids. The germline CDR1 and CDR2 sequences are MNHNS and SASEGT. CDR3 sequence reads: CATGQPYEQYF. CDR3 sequence (DNA): TGTGCCACGGGACAGCCCTACGAGCAGTACTTC.

This clone showed up just a few times. V gene TRBV4-1 combines with J gene TRBJ1-1; D is perhaps TRBD1 (5 bases). Trimming stripped 6 bases from V and 1 base from J, with 9 bases between. The CDR3 length is 13 residues. Germline V gives CDR1 MGHRA, CDR2 YSYEKL. Here the CDR3 reads CASSRGENTEAFF. The CDR3 coding sequence is TGCGCCAGCAGTCGAGGGGAGAACACTGAAGCTTTCTTT.

The chain combines TRBV11-1 with TRBJ2-7, with D perhaps assigned TRBD1 or TRBD2 (5 bases each). Germline-derived CDR1 and CDR2 are SGHAT and FQDESV (reference sequence). This CDR3 has 16 amino acids. V lost 5 bases and J lost 2, with 19 bases in between. The CDR3 region has the DNA TGTGCCAGCAGCCCGCCCCGGCAGGGAGTAACCTACGAGCAGTACTTC. This gives the protein CASSPPRQGVTYEQYF.

The rearrangement joins TRBV13 to TRBJ2-5; TRBD1 aligns across 10 bases. CDR1 and CDR2 from the germline V gene are PRHDT and FYEKMQ (reference sequence). The CDR3 is made up of 15 amino acids. The trim removed 5 bases at V and 5 bases at J, leaving 8 bases unmatched. The CDR3 protein is CASSQPGQGLETQYF. CDR3 coding DNA: TGTGCCAGCAGCCAGCCGGGACAGGGGTTGGAGACCCAGTACTTC.

The chain joins TRBV7-9 to TRBJ1-4; no firm D call. The V and J ends lost 9 bases and 4 bases respectively, with 12 bases between them. CDR3 length: 13 amino acids. Germline-derived CDR1 and CDR2 are SEHNR and FQNEAQ (reference sequence). The CDR3 region has the DNA TGTGCCAGTGGGGAGAGGAATAATGAAAAACTGTTTTTT. Protein: CASGERNNEKLFF.